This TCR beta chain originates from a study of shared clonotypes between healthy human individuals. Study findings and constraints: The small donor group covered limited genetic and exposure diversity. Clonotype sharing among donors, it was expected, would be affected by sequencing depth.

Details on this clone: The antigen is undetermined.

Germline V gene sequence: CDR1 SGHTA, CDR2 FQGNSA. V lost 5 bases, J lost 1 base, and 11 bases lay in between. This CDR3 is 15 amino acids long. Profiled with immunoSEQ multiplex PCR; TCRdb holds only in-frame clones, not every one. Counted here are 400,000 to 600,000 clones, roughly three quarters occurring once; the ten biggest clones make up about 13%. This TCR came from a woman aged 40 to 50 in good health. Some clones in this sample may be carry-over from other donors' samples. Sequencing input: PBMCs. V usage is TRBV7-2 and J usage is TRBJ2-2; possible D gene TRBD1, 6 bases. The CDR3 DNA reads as TGTGCCAGCAGCCTGGGACAACGGAACACCGGGGAGCTGTTTTTT. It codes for CASSLGQRNTGELFF.